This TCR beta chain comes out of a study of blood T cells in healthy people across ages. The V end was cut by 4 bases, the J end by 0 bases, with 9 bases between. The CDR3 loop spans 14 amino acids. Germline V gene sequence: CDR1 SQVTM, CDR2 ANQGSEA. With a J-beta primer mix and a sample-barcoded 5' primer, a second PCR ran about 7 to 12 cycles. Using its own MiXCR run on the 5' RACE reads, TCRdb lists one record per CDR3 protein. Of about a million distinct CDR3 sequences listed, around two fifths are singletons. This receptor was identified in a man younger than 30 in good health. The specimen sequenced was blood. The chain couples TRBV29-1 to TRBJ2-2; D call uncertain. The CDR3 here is CSVGWSANTGELFF. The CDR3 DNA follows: TGCAGCGTTGGGTGGAGTGCGAACACCGGGGAGCTGTTTTTT.